Listed below are T cell receptor beta chains from one sample, sequenced in a study of T-cell memory formation after mild COVID-19. Using its own MiXCR run on the 5' RACE reads, TCRdb lists one record per CDR3 protein. The data contain 400,000 to 500,000 distinct CDR3 sequences, approximately 20% of them singletons. Sequencing was done on a sample of PBMCs or a T cell subset sorted from them (not recorded which). Receptor source: an adult woman who had mild COVID-19 (a few samples of this study predate the infection). Cell type and time point are not known. Each CDR3 is given with its conserved first and last residue. The order of the fields is D gene, V gene, J gene, clone size, CDR3 DNA, CDR3 protein. A D gene is named only where the DNA matches it firmly. Size is omitted from some rows. Given values are once, few, many or a class for expanded clones.

.,TRBV15,TRBJ2-5,.,TGTGCCACCAGCAGAGATGGTCTAGCTGGAGGGGCCCAGTACTTC,CATSRDGLAGGAQYF
.,TRBV10-3,TRBJ1-5,once,TGTGCCGCTGAACAGGAGTATAGCAATCAGCCCCAGCATTTT,CAAEQEYSNQPQHF
TRBD1,TRBV4-1,TRBJ1-2,.,TGCGCCAGCAGCCAAGTTGGACAGGGGCTTTATGGCTACACCTTC,CASSQVGQGLYGYTF
.,TRBV7-9,TRBJ2-2,many,TGTGCCAGCAGCAACCCTAGCGCTAACACCGGGGAGCTGTTTTTT,CASSNPSANTGELFF
TRBD2,TRBV2,TRBJ2-3,.,TGTGCCAGCGCCCTTTTGGCGGGAGGGCCTAGGACAGATACGCAGTATTTT,CASALLAGGPRTDTQYF
TRBD2,TRBV20-1,TRBJ2-5,few,TGCAGTGCTAGAAAAGCGGGGGGGCCAGAGACCCAGTACTTC,CSARKAGGPETQYF
TRBD1,TRBV27,TRBJ1-6,few,TGTGCCAGCAGTGCCGTAAAAGGACAGGCAAGCTCCTATAATTCACCCCTCCACTTT,CASSAVKGQASSYNSPLHF
.,TRBV4-2,TRBJ1-3,.,TGTGCCAGCAGCCAAGACCTCGCCGCCTCTGGAAACACCATATATTTT,CASSQDLAASGNTIYF
TRBD2,TRBV12-3/TRBV12-4,TRBJ2-1,few,TGTGCCAGCAGGCTAGCGGGAACCTACAATGAGCAGTTCTTC,CASRLAGTYNEQFF
TRBD2,TRBV20-1,TRBJ2-1,few,TGCAGTGCTAGCGGGACTAGCGGAGGTAGCTCCTACAATGAGCAGTTCTTC,CSASGTSGGSSYNEQFF
TRBD2,TRBV18,TRBJ2-2,few,TGTGCCAGCTCACCACCGCCCAGCGGGGGCACCGGGGAGCTGTTTTTT,CASSPPPSGGTGELFF
.,TRBV5-1,TRBJ1-4,.,TGCGCCAGCAGCTTGGGGGTAGACACTAATGAAAAACTGTTTTTT,CASSLGVDTNEKLFF
TRBD1,TRBV28,TRBJ2-7,.,TGTGCCAGCAGTGCAGGACAGGGATTCTACGAGCAGTACTTC,CASSAGQGFYEQYF
TRBD2,TRBV5-5,TRBJ2-5,.,TGTGCCAGCAGCTTGGACGGACTAGCGGGAGAGACCCAGTACTTC,CASSLDGLAGETQYF
TRBD2,TRBV7-2,TRBJ2-5,.,TGTGCCAGTGCGGGACTAGCTGGGACCCAGTACTTC,CASAGLAGTQYF
.,TRBV7-7,TRBJ2-3,.,TGTGCTAGCAGCCATTTGGGAGATACGCAGTATTTT,CASSHLGDTQYF
TRBD1,TRBV19,TRBJ2-7,.,TGTGCCTCATCCGTTGGACAGGTTTCCTACGAGCAGTACTTC,CASSVGQVSYEQYF
.,TRBV5-1,TRBJ2-7,many,TGCGCCAGCAGCCCGGGGGAGGGGGCCCAACCACTCTACGAGCAGTACTTC,CASSPGEGAQPLYEQYF
.,TRBV24-1,TRBJ2-3,few,TGTGCCACCAGTGCATTCAGCACAGATACGCAGTATTTT,CATSAFSTDTQYF
TRBD1,TRBV10-3,TRBJ2-7,.,TGTGCCATCAGTGGGACAGGGGGCAACGAGCAGTACTTC,CAISGTGGNEQYF
TRBD1,TRBV10-3,TRBJ2-4,.,TGTGCCATCAGTAGACAGGGGGGCAAAAACATTCAGTACTTC,CAISRQGGKNIQYF
TRBD1,TRBV13,TRBJ2-5,few,TGTGCCAGCAGCTCCCAAGGGACAGGGCGAGGAGAGACCCAGTACTTC,CASSSQGTGRGETQYF
.,TRBV7-9,TRBJ2-5,.,TGTGCCGGCGGCGGGGAGGGGGTACAAGAGACCCAGTACTTC,CAGGGEGVQETQYF
TRBD1,TRBV15,TRBJ2-6,few,TGTGCCACCAGCAGGGCTGGACAGGCTCTAACTGGGGCCAACGTCCTGACTTTC,CATSRAGQALTGANVLTF
TRBD1,TRBV2,TRBJ2-1,.,TGTGCCAGCAGCGATCGGGACAGCTCGAATGAGCAGTTCTTC,CASSDRDSSNEQFF
.,TRBV6-6,TRBJ1-1,few,TGTGCCAGCAGTTTCAGGGAGGACACTGAAGCTTTCTTT,CASSFREDTEAFF
TRBD2,TRBV7-9,TRBJ2-2,few,TGTGCCAGCAGCTTTAGCGGGTTCGCGAACACCGGGGAGCTGTTTTTT,CASSFSGFANTGELFF
.,TRBV19,TRBJ2-1,.,TGTGCCAGCCGGGACTCGCCGATCGGTGAGCAGTCCTTC,CASRDSPIGEQSF
TRBD2,TRBV20-1,TRBJ2-7,.,TGCAGTGCACAGACTAGCGGGAGGCGCAACGAGCAGTACTTC,CSAQTSGRRNEQYF
TRBD1,TRBV6-6,TRBJ1-5,few,TGTGCCAGCAGTTACGGGACAGAGAGCAATCAGCCCCAGCATTTT,CASSYGTESNQPQHF
TRBD2,TRBV4-2,TRBJ2-1,few,TGTGCCAGCAGCCGGGGACTAGCGGGAGGAATAGGGTACAATGAGCAGTTCTTC,CASSRGLAGGIGYNEQFF
.,TRBV5-5,TRBJ2-2,.,TGTGCCAGCAGTCACATAGCTTCGCCAGGCACCGGGGAGCTGTTTTTT,CASSHIASPGTGELFF
TRBD1,TRBV4-1,TRBJ1-1,.,TGCGCCAGCAGCCGCCAGGGACAGGAGGGCACTGAAGCTTTCTTT,CASSRQGQEGTEAFF
.,TRBV24-1,TRBJ2-7,.,TGTGCCACCAGTGACCCGACAGATACCTACGAGCAGTACTTC,CATSDPTDTYEQYF
.,TRBV7-9,TRBJ2-2,many,TGTGCCAGCAAGGGGCCTCTCCTGGATCCGGGGGAGCTGTTTTTT,CASKGPLLDPGELFF
.,TRBV12-3/TRBV12-4,TRBJ2-3,few,TGTGCCAGCAGTTTGGCGGCCAGCAGATCCACAGATACGCAGTATTTT,CASSLAASRSTDTQYF
TRBD2,TRBV29-1,TRBJ2-1,many,TGCAGCGTTAAGGGGACTAGCGGGAGGCCCTACAATGAGCAGTTCTTC,CSVKGTSGRPYNEQFF
.,TRBV29-1,TRBJ1-2,few,TGCAGCGTTGAAGAGGTGACGGTAGCCTATGGCTACACCTTC,CSVEEVTVAYGYTF
.,TRBV4-1,TRBJ1-2,few,TGCGCCAGCAGCCAAGATAAGCGGGTTTCTTATGGCTACACCTTC,CASSQDKRVSYGYTF
.,TRBV19,TRBJ1-2,few,TGTGCCAGTTCCGAGGGAGAAGGCTATGGCTACACCTTC,CASSEGEGYGYTF
TRBD1,TRBV10-3,TRBJ1-2,.,TGTGCCATCAGAACAGGGGGCATGGACTATGGCTACACCTTC,CAIRTGGMDYGYTF
TRBD2,TRBV5-4,TRBJ2-3,.,TGTGCCAGCAACCAAAAGGTCGTCCAGACTAGCGGGGCCGACACAGATACGCAGTATTTT,CASNQKVVQTSGADTDTQYF
.,TRBV7-6,TRBJ1-3,.,TGTGCCAGCAGCTTAGGGGCCAGGGGTCCCTCTGGAAACACCATATATTTT,CASSLGARGPSGNTIYF
TRBD1,TRBV6-5,TRBJ1-6,few,TGTGCCAGCGGGGACAGTCAATTTAATTCACCCCTCCACTTT,CASGDSQFNSPLHF
.,TRBV6-2/TRBV6-3,TRBJ2-1,few,TGTGCCAGCAGGACCACTACGCGCAATGAGCAGTTCTTC,CASRTTTRNEQFF
.,TRBV12-3/TRBV12-4,TRBJ2-2,.,TGTGCCAGCAGTTTCTTATACCAGGGGAAAAACACCGGGGAGCTGTTTTTT,CASSFLYQGKNTGELFF
.,TRBV7-8,TRBJ1-5,.,TGTGCCAGCAGCTTAAAGGGGAATCAGCCCCAGCATTTT,CASSLKGNQPQHF
TRBD1,TRBV3-1,TRBJ1-4,few,TGTGCCAGCAGATTCGGGACAGGGAATGAAAAACTGTTTTTT,CASRFGTGNEKLFF
.,TRBV5-5,TRBJ1-5,few,TGTGCCAGCAGCTTGGTAGACAATTGGCAGCCCCAGCATTTT,CASSLVDNWQPQHF
TRBD1,TRBV12-3/TRBV12-4,TRBJ1-6,once,TGTGCCAGCAGCCCTAGACAGGGGGGCTCCTATAATTCACCCCTCCACTTT,CASSPRQGGSYNSPLHF
.,TRBV20-1,TRBJ2-1,few,TGCAGTGCTAGAGGTTCCGGGATTATCGGGCACAATGAGCAGTTCTTC,CSARGSGIIGHNEQFF
.,TRBV7-8,TRBJ2-1,.,TGTGCCAGCAGACCACAATCTAGCGCCTCCTACAATGAGCAGTTCTTC,CASRPQSSASYNEQFF
.,TRBV7-2,TRBJ2-7,few,TGTGCCAGCAGCTTAGAGGTGGGACGGAAACGGTACGAGCAGTACTTC,CASSLEVGRKRYEQYF
.,TRBV12-3/TRBV12-4,TRBJ2-1,few,TGTGCCAGCAGTTCCCCGGACGGGGCCCATGAGCAGTTCTTC,CASSSPDGAHEQFF
TRBD2,TRBV5-5,TRBJ2-5,.,TGTGCCAGCAGCTTAAGCCGAACGCCGGGACTAGCGGGAGGGCCAGCTAAAGAGACCCAGTACTTC,CASSLSRTPGLAGGPAKETQYF
TRBD1,TRBV18,TRBJ1-5,.,TGTGCCAGCTCACCTAGGGACAGGAGCCAGCCCCAGCATTTT,CASSPRDRSQPQHF
.,TRBV9,TRBJ2-1,few,TGTGCCAGCAGCGTAAACCCGGAAGGGTTAAGGGTCAATGAGCAGTTCTTC,CASSVNPEGLRVNEQFF
TRBD1,TRBV12-3/TRBV12-4,TRBJ1-5,.,TGTGCCAGCAGTCCTAGGACAGGCACAGATACGCAGCATTTT,CASSPRTGTDTQHF
TRBD1,TRBV4-1,TRBJ2-3,.,TGCGCCAGCAGCCGCCGACAGGGCTACACAGATACGCAGTATTTT,CASSRRQGYTDTQYF